The present entry profiles one T cell receptor beta chain with its context. Its antigen is unknown. From germline, CDR1 is LNHDA and CDR2 SQIVND (reference sequence). V gave up 3 bases and J gave up 4 bases, with 14 bases separating them. The CDR3 runs 15 residues. This specimen belongs to a study of regulatory T cells in long-lasting Graves disease. Time point denoted: newly diagnosed GD, antithyroid drugs for less than 3 months. The TCR library was prepared using RNA isolated from PBMCs. Study-level findings and limits: Favoring TRBV28, TRBJ1-2 and TRBJ2-5 was a feature seen in persistent disease.

Sequencing libraries for TCR beta were prepared with iRepertoire HTBI primers and Arm-PCR of CDR3 regions. TCRdb re-derived calls from the multiplex PCR reads in MiXCR, one entry per CDR3 protein. Of approximately 400,000 distinct CDR3 sequences detected, about 15% appear once; the ten largest clones hold about 8.3%. The same specimen was also included in a second study, on T cells in Graves' hyperthyroidism and ophthalmopathy.

The material sequenced was peripheral blood mononuclear cells (PBMCs), taken at new diagnosis, from a patient treated with antithyroid drugs. This clonotype originated in a woman in her 40s with Graves disease. The chain has TRBV19 and TRBJ2-3, with a possible D match to TRBD2 (5 bases). CDR3 sequence: CASSIGGPRADTQYF. The CDR3 DNA sequence: TGTGCCAGTAGTATCGGCGGGCCTAGGGCAGATACGCAGTATTTT.